This TCR beta chain was identified during a study of blood T cell repertoires in COVID-19. The CDR3 has 14 amino acids. Germline V gene sequence: CDR1 ENHRY, CDR2 SYGVKD. The V and J ends lost 4 bases and 4 bases, in that order; junction bases with no gene match: 4. Participant age was roughly 18 to 90 years, and participants resided in roughly 24 US areas. Sequenced by immunoSEQ multiplex PCR; TCRdb stores in-frame clones only, minus some. The data hold 200,000 to 250,000 clones, with roughly 86% observed a single time. Specimen: PBMCs or T cells enriched from blood (not recorded which). The receptor was isolated from a woman in her 30s with acute COVID-19. The chain employs TRBV10-3 and TRBJ1-2; 9 nucleotides align to TRBD1. The CDR3 spells CAISGDRVIYGYTF. CDR3 nucleotide sequence: TGTGCCATCAGTGGGGACAGGGTAATCTATGGCTACACCTTC.